These 25 T cell receptor beta chains share one sample of origin, sequenced in a study of blood T cell repertoires in COVID-19 (TCRdb year 2020). Library preparation employed the immunoSEQ multiplex PCR assay. TCRdb took over this immuneACCESS table, retaining in-frame rearrangements with V and J assigned. Such tables are incomplete; in checked studies, under half of the missing clones stem from an unresolved V gene, and the remainder is unexplained. A total of 250,000 to 300,000 clones appear in this sample, under 90% of them only once. The top ten constitute around 4.1% of the sample. Source material: PBMCs or T cells enriched from blood (not recorded which). The receptor source for this set is a man aged 25-45 years with acute COVID-19.

This clone was recorded a few times. The chain couples TRBV3-1 (or the pseudogene TRBV3-2) to TRBJ2-1; TRBD2 aligns across 9 bases. Unmatched junction bases numbered 6, after V lost 4 bases and J lost 5 bases. Germline loops: CDR1 LGHDT, CDR2 YNNKEL (reference sequence). The CDR3 spans 15 residues. DNA for the CDR3: TGTGCCAGCAGCCCCTCGGGACTAGCAAACAATGAGCAGTTCTTC. Protein sequence: CASSPSGLANNEQFF.

The rearrangement uses TRBV30 and TRBJ2-1; 7 positions match TRBD2. After removal of 4 bases from V and 6 bases from J, the junction contained 9 bases not matched to a gene. Per germline, CDR1 GTSNPN and CDR2 SVGIG (reference sequence). The CDR3 is 14 residues long. The CDR3: CAWTSTGGINEQFF. CDR3 sequence (DNA): TGTGCCTGGACGAGTACGGGAGGAATCAATGAGCAGTTCTTC.

The V gene is TRBV28, the J gene TRBJ1-2, with TRBD1 matching 9 bases. V was pared by 7 bases and J by 4 bases, with 16 bases of the junction left unmatched. CDR3 length: 17 residues. Germline V lookup: CDR1 MDHEN, CDR2 SYDVKM. CDR3 sequence reads: CASKVHPGTGSSYGYTF. CDR3 nucleotide sequence: TGTGCCAGCAAAGTGCATCCCGGGACAGGGTCTTCCTATGGCTACACCTTC.

The gene calls are TRBV15 and TRBJ2-6, with D possibly matching TRBD2 (5 bases). The length of the CDR3 is 15 residues. Trimming took 1 base from V and 4 from J, leaving 8 bases between them. In germline, CDR1 is LNHNV, CDR2 YYDKDF (reference sequence). In DNA, the CDR3 is TGTGCCACCAGCAGAGTGGACTCCGGGGCCAACGTCCTGACTTTC. Encoded protein: CATSRVDSGANVLTF.

This clone was counted a single time. The chain couples TRBV28 to TRBJ1-4, with D perhaps TRBD1 (5 bases). The V end was cut by 8 bases, the J end by 7 bases, with 17 bases between. CDR1 is MDHEN and CDR2 is SYDVKM in the germline V gene. The CDR3 spans 14 residues. CDR3 sequence (DNA): TGTGCCAGCGGGGCCCCGGCTAGGGGTGAAAAACTGTTTTTT. This sequence encodes CASGAPARGEKLFF.

This chain joins TRBV24-1 and TRBJ2-1; 9 bases are shared with TRBD1. After removal of 3 bases from V and 8 bases from J, the junction contained 13 bases not matched to a gene. Germline loops: CDR1 KGHDR, CDR2 SFDVKD. The CDR3 spans 17 residues. The CDR3 nucleotides are TGTGCCACCAGTGATGTAACTACAGGGGGCGCCTTTCATGAGCAGTTCTTC. This gives the protein CATSDVTTGGAFHEQFF.

This clone appeared a few times. The junction and the germline gene differ at one end; a read error may be behind it. The CDR3 DNA reads TGTGCCAGCAGCTTGTCCGGGAAGAACACTGAAGCTTTCTTT. Translation gives CASSLSGKNTEAFF. The rearrangement uses TRBV5-1 and TRBJ1-1; no clear D gene. Looked up from germline, CDR1 is SGHRS and CDR2 is YFSETQ. The CDR3 is 14 amino acids.

V gene TRBV18 combines with J gene TRBJ1-2; 7 nucleotides line up with TRBD1. The V gene end was trimmed by 3 bases and the J gene end by 3 bases; junction bases not matched to a gene: 7. The germline V gene has CDR1 KGHSH and CDR2 LQKENI. The CDR3 is 15 amino acids. The CDR3 sequence is CASSPKTGNDYGYTF. As DNA, the CDR3 is TGTGCCAGCTCACCCAAGACAGGGAACGACTATGGCTACACCTTC. The full variable domain, with the rest looked up from reference TRBV18 and TRBJ1-2, is NAGVMQNPRHLVRRRGQEARLRCSPMKGHSHVYWYRQLPEEGLKFMVYLQKENIIDESGMPKERFSAEFPKEGPSILRIQQVVRGDSAAYFCASSPKTGNDYGYTFGSGTRLTVV.

This clone was observed a single time. Other nucleotide sequences in the sample specify the same CDR3. V and J are TRBV6-1 and TRBJ2-1; TRBD1 might be the D (6 bases). Germline CDR1 and CDR2: MNHNS and SASEGT. The germline V and J ends were trimmed by 0 bases and 0 bases, with 6 bases remaining between them. The CDR3 extends over 15 amino acids. CDR3 region: CASSEAGGSYNEQFF. DNA for the CDR3: TGTGCCAGCAGTGAAGCAGGGGGCTCCTACAATGAGCAGTTCTTC.

The chain has TRBV7-9 and TRBJ1-3; D possibly corresponds to TRBD1 (6 bases). This CDR3 has 16 amino acids. V was clipped by 4 bases and J by 3 bases, with 16 bases between them. In germline, CDR1 is SEHNR, CDR2 FQNEAQ (reference sequence). CDR3 coding DNA: TGTGCCAGCAGCTCCCAGGGGAAAGGAAATGGAAACACCATATATTTT. Encoded protein: CASSSQGKGNGNTIYF.

This clone was seen only a few times. The chain uses TRBV9 and TRBJ1-1; a possible D gene is TRBD1 (6 bases). Germline CDR1 SGDLS, CDR2 YYNGEE. This CDR3 region has 14 residues. The germline V and J ends were trimmed by 4 bases and 4 bases, with 14 bases remaining between them. The DNA of the CDR3 is TGTGCCAGCAGCCCACATGGGGGCCTCACTGAAGCTTTCTTT. This translates into CASSPHGGLTEAFF.

The V gene is TRBV10-1, the J gene TRBJ1-1; tentatively, D is TRBD1 (6 bases). Per the germline V gene, CDR1 is WNHNN and CDR2 is SYGVQD (reference sequence). CDR3 size: 14 residues. Trimming stripped 6 bases from V and 5 bases from J, with 16 bases between. The CDR3 sequence is CASRDDRSRTEAFF. In DNA form, the CDR3 reads TGCGCCAGCAGGGACGACAGGTCCCGAACTGAAGCTTTCTTT.

The chain uses TRBV5-5 and TRBJ2-3; 7 positions match TRBD2. The CDR3 has 13 residues. V trimming: 7 bases; J trimming: 2 bases; junction bases outside the gene matches: 4. Germline assignment: CDR1 SGHKS and CDR2 YYEKEE (reference sequence). CDR3 amino acids: CASPGGTTDTQYF. The CDR3 nucleotides read TGTGCCAGCCCGGGGGGTACCACAGATACGCAGTATTTT.

The gene calls are TRBV27 and TRBJ1-1; D gene uncertain. The CDR3 contains 13 residues. Between the trimmed V and J ends, which lost 6 bases and 6 bases, there was a span of 14 bases. The V gene's germline CDR1 is MNHEY and CDR2 SMNVEV (reference sequence). This CDR3 is CASSSNFEPEAFF. The CDR3 bases are TGTGCCAGCAGCTCCAATTTCGAGCCTGAAGCTTTCTTT.

CDR3 amino acids: CASSRTSALDEQYV. The CDR3 coding sequence is TGTGCCAGCAGTCGGACTAGCGCCCTGGACGAGCAGTACGTC. This sequence joins TRBV6-4 and TRBJ2-7; TRBD2 agrees at 9 bases. Trimming took 5 bases from V and 5 from J; bases not matched to a gene: 7. This CDR3 region has 14 residues. The germline V gene has CDR1 MRHNA and CDR2 SNTAGT.

The J gene is TRBJ1-5, the V gene TRBV20-1; 7 bases line up with TRBD1. This CDR3 has 15 residues. Germline V gives CDR1 DFQATT, CDR2 SNEGSKA (reference sequence). J lost 4 bases, V lost 3 bases, and 9 bases had no gene match. In DNA form, the CDR3 reads TGCAGTGCTAGTCCCACAGGGGTCCGAAATCAGCCCCAGCATTTT. This translates into CSASPTGVRNQPQHF.

The V call is TRBV19, the J call TRBJ1-1; 8 bases agree with TRBD1. Germline values: CDR1 LNHDA, CDR2 SQIVND (reference sequence). The V and J ends lost 4 bases and 0 bases, in that order; junction bases with no gene match: 4. The CDR3 covers 15 residues. The CDR3 loop is CASSTLGQVNTEAFF. For the CDR3, the DNA is TGTGCCAGTAGTACCCTGGGACAGGTGAACACTGAAGCTTTCTTT.

The chain uses TRBV6-5 and TRBJ1-3; a weak D match, TRBD1 (5 bases). The CDR3 sequence is 15 residues long. The germline V gene encodes CDR1 MNHEY and CDR2 SVGAGI. V dropped 5 bases and J dropped 3 bases, with 14 bases sitting between them. CDR3 sequence (DNA): TGTGCCAGCAGTCCACCGCGGGGGGATGGAAACACCATATATTTT. This gives the protein CASSPPRGDGNTIYF.

V is TRBV2 and J is TRBJ2-2, with 10 bases fitting TRBD1. The CDR3 runs to 15 residues. Germline V lookup: CDR1 SNHLY, CDR2 FYNNEI. With V trimmed by 5 bases and J by 5 bases, 5 bases remained unmatched. CDR3: CASSPPGQGTGELFF. The CDR3 DNA is TGTGCCAGCAGTCCCCCGGGACAGGGGACCGGGGAGCTGTTTTTT.

This clone was picked up one time. The rearrangement links TRBV6-5 to TRBJ2-1; TRBD2 matches 7 bases. CDR1 MNHEY and CDR2 SVGAGI come from the germline V gene. This CDR3 is 14 amino acids long. V dropped 8 bases and J dropped 4; count of bases not matched to a gene: 8. The CDR3 is CASLLADYYNEQFF. CDR3 nucleotide sequence: TGTGCCAGCCTTCTAGCGGACTATTACAATGAGCAGTTCTTC.

The table lists this clone with a count of one. The chain recombines TRBV27 with TRBJ1-5; D ambiguous. The germline V gene has CDR1 MNHEY and CDR2 SMNVEV (reference sequence). The CDR3 is 12 residues long. Trimming cost V 7 bases and J 7 bases, with 11 bases left between them. CDR3 bases: TGTGCCAGCAACGACCCGGGGCAGCCCCAGCATTTT. It specifies CASNDPGQPQHF.

The chain has TRBV3-1 (or the pseudogene TRBV3-2) and TRBJ2-6; possibly TRBD1 for D (5 bases). The V and J ends lost 2 bases and 1 base respectively, with 9 bases between them. Germline V gene sequence: CDR1 LGHDT, CDR2 YNNKEL (reference sequence). The CDR3 loop spans 16 amino acids. The CDR3 loop is CASSQQGLSGANVLTF. The CDR3 DNA sequence: TGTGCCAGCAGCCAACAGGGTTTGTCTGGGGCCAACGTCCTGACTTTC.

The gene calls are TRBV3-1 (or the pseudogene TRBV3-2) and TRBJ2-5; possible D gene TRBD2, 6 bases. V was shortened by 1 base and J by 5 bases, with 14 bases between the two germline ends. The germline CDR1 and CDR2 sequences are LGHDT and YNNKEL (reference sequence). The CDR3 spans 15 residues. CDR3 region: CASSQVTRLAETQYF. The CDR3 region has the DNA TGTGCCAGCAGCCAAGTGACTAGGTTGGCCGAGACCCAGTACTTC.

The rearrangement links TRBV27 to TRBJ2-3, with 8 bases that match TRBD2. The trim removed 5 bases at V and 4 bases at J, leaving 20 bases unmatched. Germline loops: CDR1 MNHEY, CDR2 SMNVEV (reference sequence). The CDR3 has 19 amino acids. The CDR3 reads CASSALRGLVDFAADTQYF. In DNA, the CDR3 is TGTGCCAGCAGTGCTCTCCGGGGACTAGTGGACTTTGCCGCAGATACGCAGTATTTT.

CDR3 in DNA: TGCGCCAGCAGCACCCAGGGCCTGAGTGGTGAAGCTTTCTTT. Its protein is CASSTQGLSGEAFF. The J gene is TRBJ1-1, the V gene TRBV4-1; D perhaps matches TRBD1 (5 bases). Trimming took 5 bases from V and 7 from J, leaving 17 bases between them. Looked up from germline, CDR1 is MGHRA and CDR2 is YSYEKL. The CDR3 has 14 amino acids.